In this sample, the clone carrying this TCR beta chain turned up a few times. As yet, its antigen is unknown. This sample was included in a study of response to subunit inactivated influenza vaccine. General study points: Authors suggested each seasonal influenza vaccination recruits few new T cells.

TCRdb reprocessed the RT-PCR reads with MiXCR, giving one entry per CDR3 protein. Among roughly 780,000 distinct CDR3 sequences listed, around 18% were seen once. The CDR3 extends over 12 amino acids. Germline V lookup: CDR1 DFQATT, CDR2 SNEGSKA (reference sequence). V lost 8 bases to trimming and J lost 3 bases, with 14 bases between them. This sample comprised PBMCs from blood, obtained around 5 days after vaccination. The receptor was derived from a man in his fifties who received an inactivated influenza vaccine. The V gene is TRBV20-1, the J gene TRBJ2-7, with D maybe TRBD2 (5 bases). The CDR3: CSQADSNYEQYF. The CDR3 DNA is TGCAGTCAAGCGGACTCAAACTACGAGCAGTACTTC.